This passage covers 30 T cell receptor beta chains from one sample sequenced in a study of tumor-infiltrating lymphocytes in primary liver carcinoma. A primer matching the constant region was used to make TCR beta cDNA from approximately 0.55 ug of total RNA. Investigators got TCR beta libraries out of three nested multiplex PCR rounds, done with slightly modified ARM-PCR. Each of the first two PCR rounds ran nine to ten cycles with TRBV1-TRBV30 forward and C-beta reverse primers. TCRdb re-analysed the multiplex PCR reads in MiXCR, keeping a single row per CDR3 protein. This sample carries some 180,000 distinct CDR3 sequences, approximately 86% of them seen once, and the ten largest clones take roughly 18%. Co-extraction of RNA and DNA was performed on roughly 20-34 mg of unsorted bulk tissue. Material: tumor tissue from primary liver carcinoma. These receptors were obtained from a man in his forties with primary liver carcinoma and hepatitis B virus infection.

Turning to this clonotype: At one end the junction does not follow the germline gene, possibly because of a read error. The chain carries TRBV29-1 and TRBJ2-5; D call uncertain. Germline V gene data show CDR1 as SQVTM and CDR2 as ANQGSEA. The CDR3 is 15 amino acids. DNA of the CDR3: TGCAGTGTTGAAGGACCCGAGCATTTCCAAGAGACCCAGTACTTC. Translation gives CSVEGPEHFQETQYF. Looking up the rest from reference TRBV29-1 and TRBJ2-5 gives the full variable domain: SAVISQKPSRDICQRGTSLTIQCQVDSQVTMMFWYRQQPGQSLTLIATANQGSEATYESGFVIDKFPISRPNLTFSTLTVSNMSPEDSSIYLCSVEGPEHFQETQYFGPGTRLLVL.

This clonotype has just one count. The V call is TRBV6-2 or TRBV6-3, the J call TRBJ2-2; possible D gene TRBD1, 5 bases. V was trimmed by 9 bases and J by 2 bases, leaving 19 bases between them. Germline CDR1 and CDR2: MNHEY and SVGEGT. The CDR3 loop spans 16 amino acids. In nucleotides, the CDR3 is TGTGCCAGAAGTACACAAGGGGCGCCCAACACCGGGGAGCTGTTTTTT. Protein product: CARSTQGAPNTGELFF.

On this clonotype itself: The CDR3 end shows no conserved phenylalanine or tryptophan, and so a read error is likely. The chain carries TRBV11-2 and TRBJ2-1; no firm D call. This CDR3 comprises 15 residues. Trimming cost V 3 bases and J 7 bases, with 16 bases left between them. Looked up from germline, CDR1 is SGHAT and CDR2 is FQNNGV. In DNA form, the CDR3 reads TGTGCCAGCAGCTTTATCAGGCCACTCGATAATGAGCAGTTCTAC. This codes for CASSFIRPLDNEQFY.

As to this clonotype: A much more abundant neighbour one base away suggests this may be a read error. This chain joins TRBV7-8 and TRBJ2-2, with D perhaps matching TRBD1 (6 bases). In germline, CDR1 is SGHVS, CDR2 FQNEAQ. The CDR3 runs 14 residues. CDR3 nucleotides: TGTGCCAGCAGCTTAGAATTGGGGGCCGGGGAGCTGATTTTT. Translation: CASSLELGAGELIF.

With regard to this clonotype: Sequence at one end of the junction differs from germline and may be a read error. V and J are TRBV11-2 and TRBJ1-2, with TRBD1 matching over 8 bases. CDR3 size: 15 residues. From germline, CDR1 is SGHAT and CDR2 FQNNGV. CDR3 bases: TGTATCAGCAGCTTCTCAATCACAGGGGGAGGAGGCTTCACCTTC. Translated, it gives CISSFSITGGGGFTF.

To note about this clonotype: A much larger clone differs from this one at a single base, so this may be a read error. The chain employs TRBV28 and TRBJ1-1; weak D call: TRBD1 (5 bases). The CDR3 runs to 15 residues. Germline CDR1 and CDR2: MDHEN and SYDVKM. The CDR3 DNA follows: TGTGCCAGCAGTGGGGCCGGGACGGGGAACATTGAAGCTTTCTTT. This sequence encodes CASSGAGTGNIEAFF.

About this clonotype itself: Sequence at one end of the junction differs from germline and may be a read error. The chain uses TRBV29-1 and TRBJ2-5, with 11 bases aligning to TRBD1. From germline, CDR1 is SQVTM and CDR2 ANQGSEA. The CDR3 runs to 15 residues. Written as DNA, the CDR3 is TGCAGTGTTGAAGCGGACAGGGGGCGAACAGATACCCAGTACTTC. Protein sequence: CSVEADRGRTDTQYF.

Ten or more counts support this clonotype. The chain joins TRBV6-4 to TRBJ1-5; D may be TRBD1 (5 bases). Germline V gene lookup returns CDR1 MRHNA and CDR2 SNTAGT. The CDR3 has 13 amino acids. Deletions cut 3 bases from V and 7 bases from J, with 10 bases between. CDR3 bases: TGTGCCAGCAGTGAGGTATGGGGCCAGCCCCAGCATTTT. As protein: CASSEVWGQPQHF.

The sample holds a few counts of this clonotype. In nucleotides, the CDR3 is TGCAGCGTTATTCCGGGGTGGGGCATGAACACTGAAGCTTTCTTT. It specifies CSVIPGWGMNTEAFF. The gene calls are TRBV29-1 and TRBJ1-1, with a tentative D call TRBD1 (5 bases). Trimming left V 5 bases short and J 0 bases short, with 16 bases between. The CDR3 covers 15 residues. From germline, CDR1 is SQVTM and CDR2 ANQGSEA.

Points on this clonotype: One junction end disagrees with the germline gene, perhaps due to a read error. This chain links TRBV29-1 with TRBJ2-3; 10 positions match TRBD2. Germline CDR1 SQVTM, CDR2 ANQGSEA. The length of the CDR3 is 13 residues. The CDR3 region has the DNA TGCATCGCCCAGCGGGGGGGCACAGATACGCACTATTTT. It is translated as CIAQRGGTDTHYF.

As concerns this clonotype: The final CDR3 position lacks the conserved phenylalanine or tryptophan, pointing to a likely read error. The V call is TRBV6-6, the J call TRBJ1-1; weak D call: TRBD1 (6 bases). V was shortened by 6 bases and J by 7 bases, with 15 bases between the two germline ends. The CDR3 contains 13 residues. Germline CDR1 MNHNY, CDR2 SVGAGI (reference sequence). The CDR3 DNA is TGTGCCAGCAGCACAAGGGGGATTATTGAAGCTTTCCTT. The encoded protein is CASSTRGIIEAFL.

In regard to this clonotype: This likely comes from a read error, as the CDR3 has no conserved phenylalanine or tryptophan at its end. The DNA is left out, because the CDR3 cannot be placed on it with certainty; the CDR3 is given as TCRdb lists it. The rearrangement joins TRBV29-1 to TRBJ2-5; TRBD1, the table's D call, lacks a check against the DNA. The germline CDR1 and CDR2 sequences are SQVTM and ANQGSEA. The CDR3 is 15 residues long, ends included. The CDR3: CSVEADRGRAETRYI.

Worth noting for this clonotype: The junction and the germline gene differ at one end; a read error may be behind it. The rearrangement joins TRBV29-1 to TRBJ2-3, with D possibly TRBD2 on 5 matching bases. The CDR3 length is 15 residues. Germline-derived CDR1 and CDR2 are SQVTM and ANQGSEA. The CDR3 nucleotides read TGCAACGTTGAGGGCGAGGCCGGCATCACAGATACGCACTATTTT. It specifies CNVEGEAGITDTHYF.

Concerning this clonotype itself: The final CDR3 position lacks the conserved phenylalanine or tryptophan, pointing to a likely read error. It is unclear where the CDR3 begins or ends on the DNA, so no DNA is shown, and the CDR3 is as TCRdb lists it. The chain employs TRBV6-5 and TRBJ2-3; the table calls TRBD2, which could not be checked here. Germline values: CDR1 MNHEY, CDR2 SVGAGI. The CDR3 adds up to 15 amino acids, both ends counted. CDR3 in amino acids: CASNPGLAGTDTQCI.

A note on this clonotype: This CDR3 fails to terminate in the conserved phenylalanine or tryptophan, so it likely reflects a read error. The V call is TRBV11-1, the J call TRBJ2-7, with D possibly TRBD2 on 6 matching bases. Trimming removed 2 bases at V and 3 bases at J, with 14 bases between. The CDR3 has 15 residues. Germline CDR1 SGHAT, CDR2 FQDESV (reference sequence). The CDR3 sequence: CASSLSRDSYYEQYS. The CDR3 nucleotides are TGTGCCAGCAGCTTATCCCGGGACTCCTACTACGAGCAGTACTCC.

In regard to this clonotype: One end of the junction varies from germline; a read error may be responsible. J is TRBJ2-1 and V is TRBV12-3 or TRBV12-4; D tentatively reads TRBD1 or TRBD2 (5 bases each). This CDR3 spans 11 amino acids. In DNA form, the CDR3 reads TGTGTCAGCAGATTAGGGACTGAGCAGTTCTTC. As protein: CVSRLGTEQFF.

As to this clonotype: In this CDR3 the conserved last residue, phenylalanine or tryptophan, is missing, so a read error is likely. V is TRBV11-1 and J is TRBJ2-3; the D is unclear. The DNA end is more similar to TRBJ1-5, so the J call may be wrong. This CDR3 has 13 amino acids. Germline CDR1 is SGHAT and CDR2 is FQDESV (reference sequence). The CDR3 protein is CVSSFIGTDTQHY. The CDR3 DNA is TGTGTCAGCAGCTTTATTGGTACAGATACGCAGCATTAT.

In its sample, this clonotype was seen many times. The gene calls are TRBV4-2 and TRBJ1-6, with 10 nucleotides matching TRBD1. The CDR3 is 20 residues long. Germline-derived CDR1 and CDR2 are LGHNA and YNFKEQ. J was trimmed by 0 bases and V by 6 bases; bases with no gene match: 14. CDR3 protein: CASRPAGTGAASSYNSPLHF. For the CDR3, the DNA is TGTGCCAGCAGACCCGCCGGGACAGGGGCTGCGAGCTCCTATAATTCACCCCTCCACTTT.

This chain connects TRBV5-1 to TRBJ2-7, with 8 positions matching TRBD2. The CDR3 has 19 amino acids. Germline assignment: CDR1 SGHRS and CDR2 YFSETQ. The V gene end was trimmed by 4 bases and the J gene end by 4 bases; junction bases not matched to a gene: 22. DNA of the CDR3: TGCGCCAGCAGCCGAGGGGCTCGGGGGGGCCGGTTGGATGAATACGAGCAGTACTTC. This sequence encodes CASSRGARGGRLDEYEQYF.

Comment on this clonotype: Germline and junction disagree at one end, which may indicate a read error. The chain recombines TRBV5-4 with TRBJ2-3; 7 nucleotides line up with TRBD2. Per germline, CDR1 SGHNT and CDR2 YYREEE (reference sequence). The CDR3 consists of 14 residues. In nucleotides, the CDR3 is TGTCCCAGCAGTCGGGGGACTATAGGAGATACGCAGTATTTT. Protein product: CPSSRGTIGDTQYF.

Points on this clonotype: An end of the junction differs from the germline gene, which may be a read error. This sequence joins TRBV28 and TRBJ2-3; the D call may be TRBD1 or TRBD2 (5 bases each). The CDR3 runs to 16 residues. Germline CDR1 MDHEN, CDR2 SYDVKM. The CDR3 protein is CASSSIVGPGTDTQYF. DNA of the CDR3: TGTGCCAGCAGTTCCATAGTGGGACCCGGCACAGATACACAGTATTTT.

Worth noting for this clonotype: One end of the junction varies from germline; a read error may be responsible. The J gene is TRBJ1-2, the V gene TRBV29-1; D gene unclear. This CDR3 is built from 15 residues. The germline CDR1 and CDR2 sequences are SQVTM and ANQGSEA. This CDR3 reads CGVEVSASASYGYTF. CDR3 sequence (DNA): TGCGGCGTTGAAGTATCCGCAAGCGCCTCCTATGGCTACACCTTC.

In its sample, this clonotype ranks as medium-sized (0.01 to 0.1%). V usage is TRBV11-2 and J usage is TRBJ2-1; possibly TRBD1 or TRBD2 for D (5 bases each). This CDR3 contains 14 residues. Germline V CDR1 and CDR2: SGHAT, FQNNGV. V was cut by 1 base and J by 5 bases, with 9 bases left in between. DNA of the CDR3: TGTGCCAGCAGCTTAGGGGGGTTGAACAATGAGCAGTTCTTC. Its protein is CASSLGGLNNEQFF.

Remarks on this clonotype: One end of the junction does not line up with germline, which may come from a read error. This rearrangement joins TRBV28 to TRBJ2-3, with TRBD1 matching 9 bases. The CDR3 has 15 amino acids. Germline assignment: CDR1 MDHEN and CDR2 SYDVKM. In DNA form, the CDR3 reads TGTGCCAGCAGTTCCTCGGGACAGGGTCCAGATACGCAGTACTTT. It encodes CASSSSGQGPDTQYF.

A note on this clonotype: With a much larger clone just one base away, this may be a read error. This sequence joins TRBV30 and TRBJ2-1, with D possibly matching TRBD1 (6 bases). The CDR3 covers 15 residues. CDR1 and CDR2 from the germline V gene are GTSNPN and SVGIG (reference sequence). CDR3 amino acids: CAWRVGQLKYNERFF. The CDR3 DNA reads TGTGCCTGGAGGGTAGGACAGCTGAAGTACAATGAGCGGTTCTTC.

Remarks on this clonotype: One junction end disagrees with the germline gene, perhaps due to a read error. This chain connects TRBV11-2 to TRBJ2-5; the match to TRBD2 covers 12 bases. Germline V gene data show CDR1 as SGHAT and CDR2 as FQNNGV. The CDR3 runs 19 residues. The CDR3 region has the DNA TGTGCCAGCAGTTTTGGTAGCCTTCTAGCGGGAGGGCGGGGAGAGATCCAGTATTTC. Translation: CASSFGSLLAGGRGEIQYF. Supplemented by reference TRBV11-2 and TRBJ2-5, the full variable domain reads EAGVAQSPRYKIIEKRQSVAFWCNPISGHATLYWYQQILGQGPKLLIQFQNNGVVDDSQLPKDRFSAERLKGVDSTLKIQPAKLEDSAVYLCASSFGSLLAGGRGEIQYFGPGTRLLVL.

On this clonotype: One end of the junction varies from germline; a read error may be responsible. V usage is TRBV6-2 or TRBV6-3 and J usage is TRBJ2-1, with D maybe TRBD2 (5 bases). Germline CDR1 reads MNHEY; CDR2 reads SVGEGT. The CDR3 is 14 amino acids. The CDR3 here is CASSYGRDYNGQFF. The CDR3 nucleotides read TGTGCCAGTAGTTACGGTCGGGATTACAATGGGCAGTTCTTC.

This chain links TRBV6-2 or TRBV6-3 with TRBJ2-4; D could derive from TRBD1 or TRBD2 (5 bases each). Trimming took off 6 bases at V and 4 bases at J, with 22 bases between the two ends. Germline loops: CDR1 MNHEY, CDR2 SVGEGT. CDR3 length: 17 residues. The CDR3 loop reads CASSFPGSLRGKNIQYF. The CDR3 DNA is TGTGCCAGCAGCTTCCCAGGGAGTTTGAGGGGTAAAAACATTCAGTACTTC.

This clonotype was detected many times. This chain links TRBV12-3 or TRBV12-4 with TRBJ2-7; D gene uncertain. V lost 6 bases and J 3 bases, leaving 6 bases between the germline ends. The CDR3 consists of 11 residues. CDR3: CASSGFYEQYF. CDR3 nucleotide sequence: TGTGCCAGCAGCGGTTTCTACGAGCAGTACTTC.

The chain joins TRBV6-1 to TRBJ2-1, with 13 bases matching TRBD2. This CDR3 has 15 amino acids. With 1 base clipped from V and 12 bases from J, the junction kept 6 bases outside the gene matches. Germline loops: CDR1 MNHNS, CDR2 SASEGT. The CDR3 coding sequence is TGTGCCAGCAGTGAAGGGACTAGCGGGAGCGATGGGCAGTTCTTC. It is translated as CASSEGTSGSDGQFF.